The TCR beta chain under discussion was sequenced for a study of a mutant IDH1 vaccine in newly diagnosed glioma. Method: immunoSEQ multiplex PCR; TCRdb's copy keeps in-frame clones and lacks some. The sample lists roughly 52,000 clones, over 60% occurring once. Time point in this sample: week 35, safety follow-up. Vaccine doses each comprised 300 ug of mutant IDH1 20-mer peptide, with topical imiquimod. Study-wide findings and caveats: Pseudoprogression seemed unrelated to changes in top peripheral T cell clonotypes.

As regards this clone: Its antigen is unidentified.

This TCR came from a man in his forties or fifties with glioma. The sequencing used PBMCs, collected from a glioma patient whose treatment included an IDH1 peptide vaccine.

The CDR3 here is CASSLTSGSGGQYF. The CDR3 bases are TGTGCCAGCAGCTTAACTAGCGGGAGTGGGGGGCAGTACTTC. V gene TRBV7-2 combines with J gene TRBJ2-7, with 11 bases matching TRBD2. The V gene's germline CDR1 is SGHTA and CDR2 FQGNSA. The CDR3 runs 14 residues. J was trimmed by 9 bases and V by 2 bases; bases with no gene match: 6.